This T cell receptor beta chain is from a study of CD8+ T cells in alopecia areata. Treatment specified: oral pan-JAK inhibitor, 5-10 mg twice daily. This clone was seen a few times. Its target is not known. RNA extraction and reverse transcription yielded cDNA as sequencing template. Clones were sequenced by immunoSEQ multiplex PCR, and TCRdb holds only the in-frame ones, with some missing. The sample gives 150,000 or so clones, less than 70% of which show up once; 15% is in the top ten. General observations from the study: Significant decreases in scalp clonality and expanded CD8+ clones followed tofacitinib treatment. There was only one nonresponder, so it was unclear how baseline CD8+ expansion relates to response.

The source was CD8+ T cells sorted from blood, collected at week 4, from a patient treated with tofacitinib. The sequence was obtained from a human donor with alopecia areata.

CDR3 sequence: CASSLADYEQYF. Written as DNA, the CDR3 is TGTGCCAGCAGCTTGGCGGACTACGAGCAGTACTTC. J is TRBJ2-7 and V is TRBV5-6, with unresolved D. Germline CDR1 and CDR2: SGHDT and YYEEEE. CDR3 size: 12 residues. V lost 0 bases, J lost 3 bases, and 4 bases lay in between. Supplemented by reference TRBV5-6 and TRBJ2-7, the full variable domain reads DAGVTQSPTHLIKTRGQQVTLRCSPKSGHDTVSWYQQALGQGPQFIFQYYEEEERQRGNFPDRFSGHQFPNYSSELNVNALLLGDSALYLCASSLADYEQYFGPGTRLTVT.